The clone carrying this TCR beta chain was picked up one time. Its antigen is currently unknown. Each replicate PCR on the sorted subsets used roughly 210 ng DNA (around 30,000 T cell genomes). Original methodology: For the immunoSEQ data, sequences were junction-only without quality scores, so filtering differed. Method: immunoSEQ multiplex PCR; TCRdb's copy keeps in-frame clones and lacks some. The V and J calls and the clone size are those of that table, but D and trimming were determined from the DNA. The sample holds around 510,000 clones; 95% to 96% are singletons and the top ten take about 0.068%. The record originates from a study of shared clonotypes between healthy human individuals. Points from the study as a whole: Naive subsets, compared against memory subsets, generally had larger estimated richness values. Approximately 4.6% of naive CD4 clonotypes were common to several donors.

With V trimmed by 6 bases and J by 2 bases, 0 bases remained unmatched. The CDR3 is made up of 12 amino acids. Germline assignment: CDR1 ENHRY and CDR2 SYGVKD. Sequencing was done on a sample of naive CD4+ T cells sorted from blood. Subset defined: CD45RA+ positively selected. The V and J genes are TRBV10-3 and TRBJ2-7; 8 bases are shared with TRBD1. The clonotype originates from a woman in her twenties or thirties in good health. CDR3 loop: CAIRGQAYEQYF. CDR3 in DNA: TGTGCCATCAGGGGACAGGCCTACGAGCAGTACTTC.